This TCR beta chain originates from a study of cytomegalovirus exposure and HLA in healthy donors. Study conclusions and caveats: Immune exposure information comprised only CMV serostatus.

PCR amplification relied on 60 Vbeta primers (plus 13 Jbeta primers). Profiling relied on immunoSEQ multiplex PCR, and the TCRdb table lists in-frame clones only, not all of them. The data show 150,000 or so clones, approximately 74% seen once. Comment on this clone: Its target is not known.

The CDR3 consists of 15 residues. Trimming cost V 2 bases and J 8 bases; bases outside gene matches: 8. Germline V lookup: CDR1 MNHNY, CDR2 SVGAGI (reference sequence). This receptor was taken from a man aged 18 to 35 in good health and CMV-seropositive. Specimen: PBMCs. The chain employs TRBV6-6 and TRBJ1-2; 10 bases agree with TRBD1. The CDR3 sequence: CASSYLSGTGDGYTF. In nucleotides, the CDR3 is TGTGCCAGCAGTTACCTCTCCGGGACAGGGGACGGCTACACCTTC.